Sequencing of this T cell receptor (beta chain) was carried out in a study of TIL therapy for anti-PD-1-resistant metastatic lung cancer. Study as a whole: Patients then received nivolumab; progressors got lymphodepletion, TIL and IL-2. By whole-exome sequencing, median non-synonymous tumor mutation burden was under 1.9 mutations per megabase.

The time point: pre-treatment sample, taken before nivolumab and TIL therapy. Comment on this clone: Its antigen is unidentified.

Germline loops: CDR1 GTSNPN, CDR2 SVGIG (reference sequence). V shed 3 bases, J shed 8 bases, and the junction held 9 bases outside the gene matches. The CDR3 covers 14 residues. Regarding the study as a whole: Infused TIL clonotypes partially replaced the baseline blood repertoire, then decayed over months.

The immunoSEQ assay was v3. Measured with immunoSEQ multiplex PCR; TCRdb has only the in-frame clones, and not every one. Seen here are tens of thousands of clones, about 70% observed once, and the top ten hold 2.5% to 3%. The sample here was blood, taken at baseline. V is TRBV30 and J is TRBJ1-1; the match to TRBD1 covers 10 bases. The origin of this receptor is a woman aged 30-85 years with non-small cell lung cancer. The CDR3 here is CAWSRDRGAPEAFF. Written as DNA, the CDR3 is TGTGCCTGGAGCCGGGACAGGGGTGCTCCCGAAGCTTTCTTT.